This T cell receptor beta chain was recovered during a study of CD8 T cells in ankylosing spondylitis. Whole-study findings and limits: Disease-linked clones displayed a CD8+ phenotype and appeared relatively rarely in peripheral blood.

This clonotype came up many times. Its target is unknown. V was trimmed by 5 bases and J by 0 bases, leaving 4 bases between them. The CDR3 consists of 13 residues. Using its own MiXCR run on the 5' RACE reads, TCRdb lists one record per CDR3 protein. The sample contains some 220,000 distinct CDR3 sequences, roughly 8% of which appear only once. This TCR was sampled from a female donor with ankylosing spondylitis or in good health (not recorded which). The chain recombines TRBV12-3 or TRBV12-4 with TRBJ1-4; D ambiguous. The specimen sequenced was blood, either unsorted or a sorted T cell fraction (not recorded which). The CDR3 protein is CASSLSTNEKLFF. CDR3 bases: TGTGCCAGCAGTCTTTCAACTAATGAAAAACTGTTTTTT.